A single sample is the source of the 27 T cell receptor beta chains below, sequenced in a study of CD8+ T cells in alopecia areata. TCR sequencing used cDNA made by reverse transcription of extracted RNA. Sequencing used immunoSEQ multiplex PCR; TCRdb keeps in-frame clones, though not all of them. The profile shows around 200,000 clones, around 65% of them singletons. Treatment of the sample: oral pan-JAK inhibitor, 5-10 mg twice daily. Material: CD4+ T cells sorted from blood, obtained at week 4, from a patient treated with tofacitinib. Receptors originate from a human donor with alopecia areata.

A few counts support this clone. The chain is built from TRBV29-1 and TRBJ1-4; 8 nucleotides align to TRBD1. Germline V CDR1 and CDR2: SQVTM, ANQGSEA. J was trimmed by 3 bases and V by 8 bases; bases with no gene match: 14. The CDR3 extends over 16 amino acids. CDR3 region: CSLPQGQGEANEKLFF. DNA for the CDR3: TGCAGCCTCCCTCAAGGACAGGGTGAGGCTAATGAAAAACTGTTTTTT.

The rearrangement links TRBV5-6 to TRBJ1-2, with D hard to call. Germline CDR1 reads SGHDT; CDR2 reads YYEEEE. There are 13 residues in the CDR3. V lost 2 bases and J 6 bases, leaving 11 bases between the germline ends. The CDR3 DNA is TGTGCCAGCAGCTTCCGGTCCCGAGATGGCTACACCTTC. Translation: CASSFRSRDGYTF.

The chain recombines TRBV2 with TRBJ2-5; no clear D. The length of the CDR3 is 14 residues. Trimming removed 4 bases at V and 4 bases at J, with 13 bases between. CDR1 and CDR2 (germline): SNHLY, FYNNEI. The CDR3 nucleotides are TGTGCCAGCAGTGCCCAAGTTCTAGGAGAGACCCAGTACTTC. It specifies CASSAQVLGETQYF.

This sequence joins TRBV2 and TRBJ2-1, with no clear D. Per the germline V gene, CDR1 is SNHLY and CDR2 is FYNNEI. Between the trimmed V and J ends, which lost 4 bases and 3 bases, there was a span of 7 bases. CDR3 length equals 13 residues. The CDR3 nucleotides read TGTGCCAGCAGTGTGGACGGCTACAATGAGCAGTTCTTC. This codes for CASSVDGYNEQFF.

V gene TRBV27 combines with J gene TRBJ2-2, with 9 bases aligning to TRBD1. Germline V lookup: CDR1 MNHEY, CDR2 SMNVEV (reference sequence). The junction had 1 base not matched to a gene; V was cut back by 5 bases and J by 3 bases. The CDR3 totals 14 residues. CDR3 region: CASSRTGDTGELFF. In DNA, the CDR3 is TGTGCCAGCAGTCGGACAGGGGACACCGGGGAGCTGTTTTTT.

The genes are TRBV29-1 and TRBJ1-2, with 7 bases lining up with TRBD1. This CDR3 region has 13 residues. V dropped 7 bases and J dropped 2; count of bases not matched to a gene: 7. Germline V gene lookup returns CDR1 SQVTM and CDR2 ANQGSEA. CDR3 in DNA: TGCAGCGACCGGGACAGAAAAAACTATGGCTACACCTTC. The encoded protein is CSDRDRKNYGYTF.

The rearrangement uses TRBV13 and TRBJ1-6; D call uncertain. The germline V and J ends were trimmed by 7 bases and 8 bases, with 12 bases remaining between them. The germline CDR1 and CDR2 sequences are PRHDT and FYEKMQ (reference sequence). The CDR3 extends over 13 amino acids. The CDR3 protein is CASKAGLDSPLHF. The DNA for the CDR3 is TGTGCCAGCAAAGCCGGTTTGGATTCACCCCTCCACTTT. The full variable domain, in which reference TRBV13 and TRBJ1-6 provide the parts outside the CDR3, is AAGVIQSPRHLIKEKRETATLKCYPIPRHDTVYWYQQGPGQDPQFLISFYEKMQSDKGSIPDRFSAQQFSDYHSELNMSSLELGDSALYFCASKAGLDSPLHFGNGTRLTVT.

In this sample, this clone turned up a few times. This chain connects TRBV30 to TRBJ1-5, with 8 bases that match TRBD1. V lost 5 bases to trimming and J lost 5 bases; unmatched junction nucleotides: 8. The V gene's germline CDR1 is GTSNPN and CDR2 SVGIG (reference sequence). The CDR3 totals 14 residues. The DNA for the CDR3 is TGTGCCTGGCAAACAGGGGGAATTGATCAGCCCCAGCATTTT. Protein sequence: CAWQTGGIDQPQHF.

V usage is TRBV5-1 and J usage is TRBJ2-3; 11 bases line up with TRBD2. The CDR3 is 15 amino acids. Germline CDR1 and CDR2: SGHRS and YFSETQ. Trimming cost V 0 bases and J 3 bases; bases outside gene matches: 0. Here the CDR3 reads CASSLGLAGTDTQYF. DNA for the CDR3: TGCGCCAGCAGCTTGGGACTAGCGGGGACAGATACGCAGTATTTT.

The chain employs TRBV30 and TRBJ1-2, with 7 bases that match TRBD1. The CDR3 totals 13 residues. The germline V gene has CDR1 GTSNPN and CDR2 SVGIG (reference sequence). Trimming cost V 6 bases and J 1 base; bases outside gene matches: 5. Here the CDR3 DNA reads TGTGCCTGCCGGGACAGTAGTAACTATGGCTACACCTTC. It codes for CACRDSSNYGYTF.

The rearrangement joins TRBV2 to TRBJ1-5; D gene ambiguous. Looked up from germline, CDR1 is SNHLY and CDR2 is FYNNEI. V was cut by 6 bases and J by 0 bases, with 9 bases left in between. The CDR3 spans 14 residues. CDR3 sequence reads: CASSQQSSNQPQHF. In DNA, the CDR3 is TGTGCCAGCAGCCAACAGAGTAGCAATCAGCCCCAGCATTTT.

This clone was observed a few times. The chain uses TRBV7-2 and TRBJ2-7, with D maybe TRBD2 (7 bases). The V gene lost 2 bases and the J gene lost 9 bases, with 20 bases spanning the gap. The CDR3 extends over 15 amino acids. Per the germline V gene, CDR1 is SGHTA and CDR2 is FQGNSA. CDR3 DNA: TGTGCCAGCAGCTTACGACGGGGGGCATCAAACGGGCAGTACTTC. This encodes CASSLRRGASNGQYF.

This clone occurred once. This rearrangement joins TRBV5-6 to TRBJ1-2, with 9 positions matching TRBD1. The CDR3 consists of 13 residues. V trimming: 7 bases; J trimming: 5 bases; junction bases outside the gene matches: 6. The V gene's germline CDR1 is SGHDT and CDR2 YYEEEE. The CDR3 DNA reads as TGTGCCAGCGGGGGACAGGGAGGATATGGCTACACCTTC. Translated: CASGGQGGYGYTF.

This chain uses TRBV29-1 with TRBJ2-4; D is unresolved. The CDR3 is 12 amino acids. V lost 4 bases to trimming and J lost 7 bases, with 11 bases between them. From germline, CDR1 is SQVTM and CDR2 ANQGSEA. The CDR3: CSVGAGTNIQYF. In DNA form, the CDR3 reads TGCAGCGTTGGTGCAGGAACTAACATTCAGTACTTC.

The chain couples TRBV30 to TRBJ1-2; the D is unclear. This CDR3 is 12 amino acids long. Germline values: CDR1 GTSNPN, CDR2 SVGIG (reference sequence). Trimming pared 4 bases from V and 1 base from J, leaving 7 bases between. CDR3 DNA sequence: TGTGCCTGGATGGAGAATAACTATGGCTACACCTTC. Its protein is CAWMENNYGYTF.

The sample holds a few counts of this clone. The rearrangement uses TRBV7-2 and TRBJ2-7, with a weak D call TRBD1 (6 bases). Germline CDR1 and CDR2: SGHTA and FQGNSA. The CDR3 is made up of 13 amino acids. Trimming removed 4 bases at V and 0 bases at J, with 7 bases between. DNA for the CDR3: TGTGCCAGCAGCTCGGACAGCTCCTACGAGCAGTACTTC. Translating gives CASSSDSSYEQYF.

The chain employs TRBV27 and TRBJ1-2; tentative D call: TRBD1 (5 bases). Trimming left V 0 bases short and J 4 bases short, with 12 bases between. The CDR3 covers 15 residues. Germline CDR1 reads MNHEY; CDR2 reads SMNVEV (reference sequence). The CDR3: CASSLSGGVTYGYTF. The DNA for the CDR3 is TGTGCCAGCAGTTTATCGGGGGGGGTTACCTATGGCTACACCTTC.

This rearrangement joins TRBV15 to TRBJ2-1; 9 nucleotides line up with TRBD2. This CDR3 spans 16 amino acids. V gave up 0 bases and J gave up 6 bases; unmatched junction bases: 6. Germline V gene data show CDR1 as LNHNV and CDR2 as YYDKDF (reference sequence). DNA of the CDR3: TGTGCCACCAGCAGAGATGTGGCGGGGGGGCTCAATGAGCAGTTCTTC. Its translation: CATSRDVAGGLNEQFF.

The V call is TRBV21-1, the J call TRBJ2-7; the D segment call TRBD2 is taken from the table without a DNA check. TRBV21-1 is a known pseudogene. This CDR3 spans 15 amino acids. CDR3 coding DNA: TGTGCCAGCAGCAAGAGTCCTGGGGAGTGCTACGAGCAGTACTTC. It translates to CASSKSPGECYEQYF.

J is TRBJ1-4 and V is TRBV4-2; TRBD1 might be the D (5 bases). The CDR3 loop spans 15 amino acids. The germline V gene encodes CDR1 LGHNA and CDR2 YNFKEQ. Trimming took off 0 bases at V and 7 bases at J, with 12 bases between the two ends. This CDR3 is CASSQDSRAGEKLFF. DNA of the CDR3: TGTGCCAGCAGCCAAGATTCCAGGGCCGGTGAAAAACTGTTTTTT.

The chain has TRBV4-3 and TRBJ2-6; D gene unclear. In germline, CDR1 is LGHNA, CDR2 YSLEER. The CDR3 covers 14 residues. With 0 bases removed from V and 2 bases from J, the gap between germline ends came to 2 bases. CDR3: CASSQEPGANVLTF. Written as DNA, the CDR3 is TGCGCCAGCAGCCAAGAGCCTGGGGCCAACGTCCTGACTTTC.

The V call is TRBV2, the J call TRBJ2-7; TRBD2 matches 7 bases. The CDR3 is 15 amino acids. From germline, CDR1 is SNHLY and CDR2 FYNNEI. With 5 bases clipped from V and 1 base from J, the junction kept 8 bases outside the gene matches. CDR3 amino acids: CASSRERGLSYEQYF. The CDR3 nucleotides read TGTGCCAGCAGTAGGGAGCGGGGCTTATCCTACGAGCAGTACTTC.

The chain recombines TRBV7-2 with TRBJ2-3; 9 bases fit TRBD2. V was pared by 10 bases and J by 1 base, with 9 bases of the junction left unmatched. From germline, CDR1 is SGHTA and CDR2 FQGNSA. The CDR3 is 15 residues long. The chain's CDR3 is CATGATSGRTDTQYF. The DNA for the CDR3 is TGTGCCACCGGGGCGACTAGCGGTCGCACAGATACGCAGTATTTT.

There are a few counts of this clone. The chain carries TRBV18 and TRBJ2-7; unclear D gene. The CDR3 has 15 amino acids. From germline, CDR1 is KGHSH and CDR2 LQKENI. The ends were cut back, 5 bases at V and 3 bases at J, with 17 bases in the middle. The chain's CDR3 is CASSGMDRAFYEQYF. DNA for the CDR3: TGTGCCAGCTCAGGAATGGATAGGGCTTTCTACGAGCAGTACTTC.

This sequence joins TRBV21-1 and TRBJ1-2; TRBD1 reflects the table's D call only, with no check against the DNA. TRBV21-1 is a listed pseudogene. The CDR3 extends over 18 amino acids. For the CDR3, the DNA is TGTGCCAGCAGCAAAGGGGGGCAGGGGGAGGCCCCTAACTATGGCTACACCTTC. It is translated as CASSKGGQGEAPNYGYTF.

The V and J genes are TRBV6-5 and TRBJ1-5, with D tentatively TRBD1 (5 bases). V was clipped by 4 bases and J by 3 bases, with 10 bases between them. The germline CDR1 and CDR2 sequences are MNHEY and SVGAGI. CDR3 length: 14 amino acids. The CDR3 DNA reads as TGTGCCAGCAGTTCAGGGTATAACAATCAGCCCCAGCATTTT. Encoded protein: CASSSGYNNQPQHF.

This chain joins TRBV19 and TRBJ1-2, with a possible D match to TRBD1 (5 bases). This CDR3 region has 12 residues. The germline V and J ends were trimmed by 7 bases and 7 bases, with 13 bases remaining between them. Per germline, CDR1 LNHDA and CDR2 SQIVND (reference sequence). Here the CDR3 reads CASKWSTGGYTF. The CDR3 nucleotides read TGTGCCAGTAAATGGTCAACAGGTGGCTACACCTTC. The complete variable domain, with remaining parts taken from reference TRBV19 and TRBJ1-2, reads DGGITQSPKYLFRKEGQNVTLSCEQNLNHDAMYWYRQDPGQGLRLIYYSQIVNDFQKGDIAEGYSVSREKKESFPLTVTSAQKNPTAFYLCASKWSTGGYTFGSGTRLTVV.